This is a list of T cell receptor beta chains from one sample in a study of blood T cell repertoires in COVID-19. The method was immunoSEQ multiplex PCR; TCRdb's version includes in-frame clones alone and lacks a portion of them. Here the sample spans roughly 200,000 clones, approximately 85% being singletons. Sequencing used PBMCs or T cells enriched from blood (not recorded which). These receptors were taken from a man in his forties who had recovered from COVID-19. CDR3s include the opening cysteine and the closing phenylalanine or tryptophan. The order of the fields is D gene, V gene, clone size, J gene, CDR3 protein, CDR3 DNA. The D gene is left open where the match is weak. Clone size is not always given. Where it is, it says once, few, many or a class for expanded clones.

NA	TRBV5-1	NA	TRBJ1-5	CASSPGIGVAQPQHF	TGCGCCAGCAGCCCAGGCATAGGGGTTGCTCAGCCCCAGCATTTT
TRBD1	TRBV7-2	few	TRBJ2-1	CASSLAQGAFNEQFF	TGTGCCAGCAGCTTAGCCCAGGGGGCATTCAATGAGCAGTTCTTC
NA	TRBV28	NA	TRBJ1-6	CASSLGGATRPPLHF	TGTGCCAGCAGTTTGGGAGGAGCTACTAGGCCACCCCTCCACTTT
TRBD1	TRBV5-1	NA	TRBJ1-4	CASSVTGDDEKLFF	TGCGCCAGCAGCGTGACAGGGGACGATGAAAAACTGTTTTTT
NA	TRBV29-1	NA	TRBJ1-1	CSVVGGADTEAFF	TGCAGCGTAGTGGGGGGGGCTGACACTGAAGCTTTCTTT
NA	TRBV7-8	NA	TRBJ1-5	CASSLEAAGSNQPQHF	TGTGCCAGCAGCTTAGAAGCGGCCGGTAGCAATCAGCCCCAGCATTTT
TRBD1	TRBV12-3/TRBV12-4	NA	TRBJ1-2	CASRGTGTGGYTF	TGTGCCAGCCGCGGGACAGGGACGGGGGGCTACACCTTC
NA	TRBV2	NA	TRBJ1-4	CASRQGLLGLFF	TGTGCCAGCAGACAAGGACTTTTGGGACTGTTTTTT
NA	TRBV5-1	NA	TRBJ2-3	CASSLDGTSTDTQYF	TGCGCCAGCAGCTTGGACGGGACTAGCACAGATACGCAGTATTTT
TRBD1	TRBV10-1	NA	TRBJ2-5	CASSPGTGIETQYF	TGCGCCAGCAGTCCCGGGACAGGGATAGAGACCCAGTACTTC
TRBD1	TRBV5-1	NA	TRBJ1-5	CASSLSGTGQQPQHF	TGCGCCAGCAGCCTTAGCGGGACAGGGCAACAGCCCCAGCATTTT
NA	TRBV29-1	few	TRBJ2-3	CSVDGGSADTQYF	TGCAGCGTTGATGGGGGGTCTGCAGATACGCAGTATTTT
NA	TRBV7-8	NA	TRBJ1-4	CASSKDSWYEKLFF	TGTGCCAGCAGCAAGGACAGTTGGTACGAAAAACTGTTTTTT
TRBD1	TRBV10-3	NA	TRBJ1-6	CAISARGNSYNSPLHF	TGTGCCATCAGTGCCAGGGGGAACTCCTATAATTCACCCCTCCACTTT
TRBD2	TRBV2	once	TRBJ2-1	CASLSPKLAGDYYNEQFF	TGTGCCAGCCTGAGCCCAAAACTAGCGGGAGATTACTACAATGAGCAGTTCTTC
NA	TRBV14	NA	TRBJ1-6	CASSQVGPSTLHF	TGTGCCAGCAGCCAAGTGGGGCCCAGCACCCTCCACTTT
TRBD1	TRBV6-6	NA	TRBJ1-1	CASSPTLGQGTLNTEAFF	TGTGCCAGCAGTCCGACCTTAGGACAGGGCACACTGAACACTGAAGCTTTCTTT
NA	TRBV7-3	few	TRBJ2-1	CASSSESSNEQFF	TGTGCCAGCAGCTCGGAGAGTTCCAATGAGCAGTTCTTC
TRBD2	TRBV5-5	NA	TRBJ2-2	CASIAGSIDTGELFF	TGTGCCAGCATAGCGGGAAGTATCGACACCGGGGAGCTGTTTTTT